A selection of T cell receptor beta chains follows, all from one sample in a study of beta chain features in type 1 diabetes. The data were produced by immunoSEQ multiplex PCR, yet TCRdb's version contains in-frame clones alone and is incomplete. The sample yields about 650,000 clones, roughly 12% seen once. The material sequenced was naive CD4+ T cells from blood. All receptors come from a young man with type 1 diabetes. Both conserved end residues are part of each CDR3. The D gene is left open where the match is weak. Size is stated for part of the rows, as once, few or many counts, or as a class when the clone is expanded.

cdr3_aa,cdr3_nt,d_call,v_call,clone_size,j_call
CSVEGAHLYGYTF,TGCAGCGTTGAAGGGGCCCATCTCTATGGCTACACCTTC,NA,TRBV29-1,NA,TRBJ1-2
CAWSVSTPNTGELFF,TGTGCCTGGAGTGTATCCACACCGAACACCGGGGAGCTGTTTTTT,NA,TRBV30,NA,TRBJ2-2
CASSSWDRANTGELFF,TGTGCCAGCAGTTCGTGGGACAGGGCGAACACCGGGGAGCTGTTTTTT,TRBD1,TRBV28,NA,TRBJ2-2
CASSPLSARPSGYGYTF,TGTGCCAGCAGCCCCCTTTCTGCTCGTCCCTCAGGGTATGGCTACACCTTC,NA,TRBV11-2,NA,TRBJ1-2
CASSSPGQVKQYF,TGTGCCAGCAGTAGTCCGGGACAGGTGAAGCAGTACTTC,TRBD1,TRBV27,few,TRBJ2-7
CASSLLRGYEDKNIQYF,TGTGCCAGCAGCTTATTAAGGGGCTATGAGGACAAAAACATTCAGTACTTC,NA,TRBV7-9,many,TRBJ2-4
CAISGQGRQPQHF,TGTGCCATCAGCGGACAGGGCCGTCAGCCCCAGCATTTT,TRBD1,TRBV10-3,few,TRBJ1-5
CASSWTSETDTQYF,TGTGCCAGCAGCTGGACTAGCGAAACAGATACGCAGTATTTT,TRBD2,TRBV7-2,few,TRBJ2-3
CASSLSRRNTGELFF,TGTGCCAGCAGCTTAAGTAGGAGGAACACCGGGGAGCTGTTTTTT,NA,TRBV7-9,few,TRBJ2-2
CASSQGLGGDVSYEQYF,TGCGCCAGCAGCCAAGGGCTCGGGGGGGACGTCTCCTACGAGCAGTACTTC,TRBD2,TRBV4-3,NA,TRBJ2-7
CASRPRTGSPYNEQFF,TGTGCCAGCAGACCAAGAACAGGGTCCCCCTACAATGAGCAGTTCTTC,NA,TRBV27,NA,TRBJ2-1
CASSIRETQYF,TGTGCCAGTAGTATAAGGGAGACCCAGTACTTC,NA,TRBV19,NA,TRBJ2-5
CASTLDRTSDYTF,TGCGCCAGCACCTTGGACAGGACGAGTGACTACACCTTC,TRBD1,TRBV4-3,few,TRBJ1-2
CASRLDSRSYNEQFF,TGCGCCAGCCGTTTAGACAGTCGCTCCTACAATGAGCAGTTCTTC,NA,TRBV4-3,few,TRBJ2-1
CASSQWGGNTIYF,TGTGCCAGCAGCCAGTGGGGAGGAAACACCATATATTTT,NA,TRBV7-2,few,TRBJ1-3
CASSQDPRGQQETQYF,TGTGCCAGCAGCCAAGATCCCAGAGGCCAACAAGAGACCCAGTACTTC,NA,TRBV4-2,NA,TRBJ2-5
CSVAPGGTEAFF,TGCAGCGTTGCGCCAGGGGGCACTGAAGCTTTCTTT,TRBD1,TRBV29-1,few,TRBJ1-1
CASSPRQVALRLGETQYF,TGTGCCAGCAGCCCCCGACAGGTTGCTTTGAGGCTTGGAGAGACCCAGTACTTC,NA,TRBV7-2,NA,TRBJ2-5
CASSLTGGRSGNTIYF,TGTGCCAGCAGCCTCACAGGGGGCCGCTCTGGAAACACCATATATTTT,TRBD1,TRBV7-9,few,TRBJ1-3
CSVFTGTLTNYGYTF,TGCAGCGTTTTTACCGGGACACTCACTAACTATGGCTACACCTTC,NA,TRBV29-1,NA,TRBJ1-2
CASNQLGQGAGIQYF,TGTGCCAGCAACCAACTGGGACAGGGGGCCGGCATTCAGTACTTC,TRBD1,TRBV7-9,NA,TRBJ2-4
CASSLQTGDGYTF,TGTGCCAGCAGCCTTCAGACAGGGGATGGCTACACCTTC,TRBD1,TRBV11-3,NA,TRBJ1-2
CASARDEETQYF,TGTGCCAGCGCACGGGATGAAGAGACCCAGTACTTC,NA,TRBV9,NA,TRBJ2-5
CASSKTSGDTDTQYF,TGTGCCAGCAGCAAGACTAGCGGGGACACAGATACGCAGTATTTT,TRBD2,TRBV2,few,TRBJ2-3
CASSSRQEKEKLFF,TGTGCCAGCAGTTCCCGACAGGAGAAGGAAAAACTGTTTTTT,NA,TRBV7-9,few,TRBJ1-4
CASGLDTGVNTEAFF,TGTGCTAGTGGTTTGGACACAGGGGTGAACACTGAAGCTTTCTTT,TRBD1,TRBV12-5,NA,TRBJ1-1
CATSRDPDSGGTQYF,TGTGCCACCAGCAGAGATCCGGACAGTGGTGGTACGCAGTATTTT,NA,TRBV15,NA,TRBJ2-3
CASRLRAETQYF,TGTGCCAGCAGACTAAGGGCGGAGACCCAGTACTTC,NA,TRBV28,few,TRBJ2-5
CASSVTTGDYYEQYF,TGTGCCAGCAGCGTAACAACGGGGGACTACTACGAGCAGTACTTC,TRBD2,TRBV9,few,TRBJ2-7
CASSLEAKNIQYF,TGTGCCAGCAGCTTAGAGGCCAAAAACATTCAGTACTTC,NA,TRBV7-2,few,TRBJ2-4
CSTPAGYFQYF,TGCAGTACCCCGGCAGGGTACTTTCAGTACTTC,NA,TRBV20-1,few,TRBJ2-7
CAWTPGTARSWGGNTIYF,TGTGCCTGGACCCCCGGGACAGCCAGATCCTGGGGTGGAAACACCATATATTTT,TRBD1,TRBV30,NA,TRBJ1-3
CASSLQARFYTF,TGTGCCAGCAGCCTCCAGGCAAGGTTCTACACCTTC,NA,TRBV9,NA,TRBJ1-2
CASSFGTGGKETQYF,TGTGCCAGCAGCTTCGGGACAGGGGGGAAAGAGACCCAGTACTTC,TRBD1,TRBV11-3,NA,TRBJ2-5
CSVVAPLTSGGASLIYNEQFF,TGCAGCGTTGTAGCCCCCCTGACTAGCGGGGGGGCCTCGCTTATATACAATGAGCAGTTCTTC,TRBD2,TRBV29-1,few,TRBJ2-1
CASSPRGRSGANVLTF,TGTGCCAGCAGCCCCAGGGGGCGCTCTGGGGCCAACGTCCTGACTTTC,TRBD1,TRBV4-2,few,TRBJ2-6
CAWKAAYEQYF,TGTGCCTGGAAGGCAGCCTACGAGCAGTACTTC,NA,TRBV30,NA,TRBJ2-7
CASSPRGTGGLYGYTF,TGTGCCAGCTCACCACGCGGGACAGGGGGCCTATATGGCTACACCTTC,TRBD1,TRBV18,few,TRBJ1-2
CSVVGQGREKLFF,TGCAGCGTTGTGGGACAGGGCAGGGAAAAACTGTTTTTT,TRBD1,TRBV29-1,few,TRBJ1-4
CASSKTGLETQYF,TGTGCCAGCAGCAAGACAGGGTTAGAGACCCAGTACTTC,TRBD1,TRBV7-3,few,TRBJ2-5
CASSQQGGYPYEQYF,TGTGCCAGCAGCCAGCAAGGGGGATACCCCTACGAGCAGTACTTC,NA,TRBV2,NA,TRBJ2-7
CASSQEGTGATGYTF,TGCGCCAGCAGCCAAGAGGGGACAGGGGCAACGGGCTACACCTTC,TRBD1,TRBV4-3,few,TRBJ1-2
CASSLAGGTEAFF,TGTGCCAGCAGCTTAGCTGGAGGCACTGAAGCTTTCTTT,NA,TRBV11-3,NA,TRBJ1-1
CAWSAGGNIQYF,TGTGCCTGGAGCGCCGGGGGGAACATTCAGTACTTC,TRBD2,TRBV30,NA,TRBJ2-4
CASSYAGELFF,TGTGCCAGCAGTTACGCCGGGGAGCTGTTTTTT,NA,TRBV6-6,NA,TRBJ2-2
CATTPDGRAGELFF,TGTGCCACTACCCCAGACGGTAGGGCCGGGGAGCTGTTTTTT,NA,TRBV28,few,TRBJ2-2
CASSQDRVPGELFF,TGTGCTAGCAGCCAAGACAGGGTCCCCGGGGAGCTGTTTTTT,TRBD1,TRBV7-7,NA,TRBJ2-2
CAISESDTLQETQYF,TGTGCCATCAGTGAGTCCGACACCCTCCAAGAGACCCAGTACTTC,NA,TRBV10-3,NA,TRBJ2-5
CASSLGTGGRGYTF,TGTGCCAGCAGTTTAGGGACAGGGGGCCGTGGCTACACCTTC,TRBD1,TRBV28,few,TRBJ1-2
CASSLLAANEKLFF,TGTGCCAGCAGTTTACTGGCCGCAAATGAAAAACTGTTTTTT,NA,TRBV28,NA,TRBJ1-4
CASSSSAITDTQYF,TGTGCCAGTAGTTCTAGCGCCATCACAGATACGCAGTATTTT,NA,TRBV19,few,TRBJ2-3
CASSFSQGDGYTF,TGTGCCAGCAGTTTTAGTCAGGGTGATGGCTACACCTTC,NA,TRBV27,NA,TRBJ1-2